Below, 27 T cell receptor beta chains from the same sample are listed, as sequenced in a study of blood T cell repertoires in COVID-19. Clones were read by immunoSEQ multiplex PCR, and TCRdb kept only the in-frame ones, dropping some. The table includes roughly 230,000 clones, approximately 91% detected once. The sample was peripheral blood. The source is a human donor in a cohort sampled during active COVID-19.

The genes are TRBV11-2 and TRBJ1-2; maybe TRBD1 (6 bases). V was trimmed by 3 bases and J by 4 bases, leaving 9 bases between them. CDR1 is SGHAT and CDR2 is FQNNGV in the germline V gene. The length of the CDR3 is 13 residues. The CDR3 sequence: CASSFGQLYGYTF. CDR3 DNA sequence: TGTGCCAGCAGCTTTGGACAGCTCTATGGCTACACCTTC.

The chain joins TRBV28 to TRBJ1-5; tentative D call: TRBD1 (5 bases). CDR1 and CDR2 from the germline V gene are MDHEN and SYDVKM. Trimming shortened V by 2 bases and J by 4 bases, and 12 bases separated the two germline ends. The CDR3 runs 15 residues. The chain's CDR3 is CASSLQGGENQPQHF. The CDR3 DNA is TGTGCCAGCAGTTTACAGGGAGGGGAGAATCAGCCCCAGCATTTT.

The V and J genes are TRBV7-9 and TRBJ2-1; D not certain. Trimming stripped 7 bases from V and 5 bases from J, with 18 bases between. This CDR3 spans 15 amino acids. Germline V gene lookup returns CDR1 SEHNR and CDR2 FQNEAQ (reference sequence). Here the CDR3 reads CASNPMPHTNNEQFF. In DNA form, the CDR3 reads TGTGCCAGCAACCCAATGCCCCACACTAACAATGAGCAGTTCTTC.

Written as DNA, the CDR3 is TGCGCCAGCAGCCAAGAGACTGCAGGGGCAAATCAGCCCCAGCATTTT. Translating it yields CASSQETAGANQPQHF. This chain connects TRBV4-3 to TRBJ1-5; TRBD1 is a possible D gene (6 bases). Trimming stripped 0 bases from V and 4 bases from J, with 13 bases between. The CDR3 length is 16 residues. Germline V gene lookup returns CDR1 LGHNA and CDR2 YSLEER.

The chain combines TRBV27 with TRBJ1-2; 7 nucleotides agree with TRBD1. J was trimmed by 4 bases and V by 9 bases; bases with no gene match: 11. The germline CDR1 and CDR2 sequences are MNHEY and SMNVEV (reference sequence). The CDR3 length is 14 residues. In DNA, the CDR3 is TGTGCCAGTTTGGGGACAGACACTTCCTATGGCTACACCTTC. Translating it yields CASLGTDTSYGYTF.

The V and J genes are TRBV6-4 and TRBJ2-3; possibly TRBD2 for D (6 bases). This CDR3 region has 15 residues. In germline, CDR1 is MRHNA, CDR2 SNTAGT. V lost 7 bases and J lost 0, with 14 bases in between. CDR3 region: CASITGETSTDTQYF. DNA for the CDR3: TGTGCCAGCATAACGGGAGAGACAAGCACAGATACGCAGTATTTT.

This sequence joins TRBV7-2 and TRBJ1-1; D is perhaps TRBD1 (6 bases). This CDR3 has 11 residues. The V gene lost 11 bases and the J gene lost 6 bases, with 13 bases spanning the gap. The V gene's germline CDR1 is SGHTA and CDR2 FQGNSA. The CDR3 nucleotides are TGTGCCGGGAACAGGGTCGCTGAAGCTTTCTTT. Its protein product is CAGNRVAEAFF.

The chain employs TRBV7-2 and TRBJ1-4, with 8 bases that match TRBD1. The CDR3 is made up of 15 amino acids. Germline CDR1 and CDR2: SGHTA and FQGNSA. V gave up 1 base and J gave up 8 bases; unmatched junction bases: 6. CDR3 DNA sequence: TGTGCCAGCAGCTTAGTGACAGGGGCTGTGGAAAAACTGTTTTTT. Encoded protein: CASSLVTGAVEKLFF.

This clone was picked up a small number of times. The rearrangement links TRBV30 to TRBJ1-5, with 8 bases matching TRBD1. The CDR3 covers 15 residues. V lost 4 bases, J lost 2 bases, and 7 bases stayed unmatched. Germline-derived CDR1 and CDR2 are GTSNPN and SVGIG (reference sequence). CDR3: CAWTQGASGNQPQHF. The CDR3 DNA reads TGTGCCTGGACTCAGGGGGCATCGGGCAATCAGCCCCAGCATTTT.

The chain has TRBV19 and TRBJ2-3; D may be TRBD2 (5 bases). Germline V gene sequence: CDR1 LNHDA, CDR2 SQIVND (reference sequence). Trimming took 5 bases from V and 4 from J, leaving 16 bases between them. This CDR3 has 15 residues. The CDR3 spells CASSSSGERADTQYF. For the CDR3, the DNA is TGTGCCAGTAGTTCTTCTGGAGAGAGGGCAGATACGCAGTATTTT.

The rearrangement links TRBV11-3 to TRBJ2-1, with 10 bases that match TRBD2. Losses at the gene ends were 3 bases for V and 2 bases for J; bases not matched to a gene: 7. Germline lookup yields CDR1 SGHNT and CDR2 YENEEA. CDR3 length: 17 residues. CDR3 in amino acids: CASSLGSGGLTYNEQFF. The CDR3 coding sequence is TGTGCCAGCAGCTTGGGTAGCGGGGGGTTAACCTACAATGAGCAGTTCTTC.

The chain links TRBV18 to TRBJ2-7; TRBD2 is a possible D gene (5 bases). V lost 6 bases to trimming and J lost 5 bases, with 23 bases between them. CDR1 is KGHSH, CDR2 LQKENI, per germline. This CDR3 has 16 residues. The CDR3 DNA reads TGTGCCAGCTCCCGGCAAGGGTCGGGGTTCTACAACGAGCAGTACTTC. Its protein is CASSRQGSGFYNEQYF.

The genes are TRBV5-1 and TRBJ2-1; 11 positions match TRBD2. The trim removed 4 bases at V and 0 bases at J, leaving 21 bases unmatched. The germline V gene encodes CDR1 SGHRS and CDR2 YFSETQ. CDR3 length equals 22 residues. The CDR3 loop reads CASSPPAFAGLAAKSSYNEQFF. The CDR3 bases are TGCGCCAGCAGCCCCCCGGCGTTTGCGGGACTAGCGGCCAAGAGCTCCTACAATGAGCAGTTCTTC.

The chain is built from TRBV28 and TRBJ1-6; 7 bases line up with TRBD1. CDR1 and CDR2 (germline): MDHEN, SYDVKM. The CDR3 is 15 residues long. Germline trimming cut 4 bases from V and 10 bases from J; bases unmatched to any gene: 10. The CDR3 loop is CASSSGRQGYSPLHF. CDR3 DNA sequence: TGTGCCAGCAGTTCCGGGAGACAGGGTTACTCACCCCTCCACTTT.

This clone has only a few counts. The V call is TRBV3-1 (or the pseudogene TRBV3-2), the J call TRBJ1-3, with TRBD1 as a possible D gene (5 bases). Germline V lookup: CDR1 LGHDT, CDR2 YNNKEL (reference sequence). Trimming shortened V by 4 bases and J by 8 bases, and 9 bases separated the two germline ends. The CDR3 spans 12 residues. The DNA for the CDR3 is TGTGCCAGCAGCCCCAGGGTGGACACCATATATTTT. This codes for CASSPRVDTIYF.

CDR3 DNA: TGTGCCAGCAGCTTGGTTACCGCGAAAGAGACCCAGTACTTC. Translated: CASSLVTAKETQYF. The chain carries TRBV5-5 and TRBJ2-5, with D hard to call. V was pared by 0 bases and J by 3 bases, with 9 bases between. The length of the CDR3 is 14 residues. Germline assignment: CDR1 SGHKS and CDR2 YYEKEE (reference sequence).

This chain joins TRBV28 and TRBJ2-7; D is perhaps TRBD1 (5 bases). The germline V gene encodes CDR1 MDHEN and CDR2 SYDVKM. Between the trimmed V and J ends, which lost 7 bases and 3 bases, there was a span of 13 bases. The CDR3 runs 13 residues. CDR3 amino acids: CASTGSTVYEQYF. CDR3 bases: TGTGCCAGCACCGGATCGACAGTCTACGAGCAGTACTTC.

The rearrangement joins TRBV4-1 to TRBJ1-5; D possibly corresponds to TRBD1 (5 bases). Germline CDR1 and CDR2: MGHRA and YSYEKL. This CDR3 region has 17 residues. Trimming removed 0 bases at V and 0 bases at J, with 12 bases between. The CDR3 sequence is CASSQDVAGDSNQPQHF. The CDR3 bases are TGCGCCAGCAGCCAAGATGTAGCGGGGGATAGCAATCAGCCCCAGCATTTT.

This chain's CDR3 is CASSQDPTGGPGEQYF. The CDR3 DNA sequence: TGTGCCAGCAGCCAAGATCCCACGGGAGGGCCAGGCGAGCAGTACTTC. The chain links TRBV4-2 to TRBJ2-7; 8 nucleotides line up with TRBD2. Germline-derived CDR1 and CDR2 are LGHNA and YNFKEQ. The CDR3 sequence is 16 residues long. With 0 bases clipped from V and 6 bases from J, the junction kept 10 bases outside the gene matches.

The rearrangement links TRBV3-1 (or the pseudogene TRBV3-2) to TRBJ2-7; perhaps TRBD2 as D (7 bases). The germline V gene has CDR1 LGHDT and CDR2 YNNKEL (reference sequence). The germline V and J ends were trimmed by 1 base and 0 bases, with 13 bases remaining between them. This CDR3 region has 16 residues. The CDR3 region is CASSQGGGGLSYEQYF. CDR3 coding DNA: TGTGCCAGCAGCCAAGGGGGAGGGGGGCTCTCCTACGAGCAGTACTTC.

The table lists this clone with a count of one. The chain employs TRBV7-6 and TRBJ1-5, with TRBD1 matching 11 bases. CDR1 and CDR2 from the germline V gene are SGHVS and FNYEAQ. This CDR3 contains 16 residues. With 5 bases clipped from V and 6 bases from J, the junction kept 9 bases outside the gene matches. CDR3 coding DNA: TGTGCCAGCAGCCCGGCGGGGACAGGGGGATTTCAGCCCCAGCATTTT. It specifies CASSPAGTGGFQPQHF.

As for this clone: Its ends do not fully match the called genes, so a read error is possible. The rearrangement links TRBV19 to TRBJ2-7; 9 bases agree with TRBD2. Germline V CDR1 and CDR2: LNHDA, SQIVND (reference sequence). This CDR3 has 16 residues. The CDR3 loop is CASSITAGGPISYFVF. CDR3 sequence (DNA): TGTGCCAGTAGTATCACAGCGGGAGGTCCCATATCCTACTTTGTCTTC.

This clone was seen once. The chain recombines TRBV6-5 with TRBJ1-2, with D tentatively TRBD1 (6 bases). Germline-derived CDR1 and CDR2 are MNHEY and SVGAGI. The germline V and J ends were trimmed by 6 bases and 2 bases, with 16 bases remaining between them. The CDR3 loop spans 15 amino acids. The CDR3 nucleotides are TGTGCCAGCAGCACAGGGACCCGGGCAAACTATGGCTACACCTTC. It yields the protein CASSTGTRANYGYTF.

V gene TRBV12-3 or TRBV12-4 combines with J gene TRBJ2-7; D is possibly TRBD2 (6 bases). CDR3 length: 13 amino acids. The V and J ends lost 4 bases and 3 bases respectively, with 10 bases between them. The CDR3 nucleotides read TGTGCCAGCAGTTGGACTAAGAGCTACGAGCAGTACTTC. It translates to CASSWTKSYEQYF.

The rearrangement links TRBV3-1 (or the pseudogene TRBV3-2) to TRBJ2-7; 10 nucleotides match TRBD1. The trim removed 2 bases at V and 5 bases at J, leaving 3 bases unmatched. The length of the CDR3 is 14 residues. Germline V gene sequence: CDR1 LGHDT, CDR2 YNNKEL (reference sequence). CDR3 in amino acids: CASSQRDRGNEQYF. The CDR3 coding sequence is TGTGCCAGCAGCCAACGGGACAGGGGCAACGAGCAGTACTTC.

V usage is TRBV10-3 and J usage is TRBJ1-5, with 7 positions matching TRBD1. CDR3 length equals 13 residues. Germline CDR1 and CDR2: ENHRY and SYGVKD. J lost 5 bases, V lost 6 bases, and 4 bases had no gene match. The CDR3 DNA reads TGTGCCATCAGAAGGGGGCTGGATCAGCCCCAGCATTTT. Translating it yields CAIRRGLDQPQHF.

The chain recombines TRBV7-2 with TRBJ2-7; 13 bases agree with TRBD2. Germline V CDR1 and CDR2: SGHTA, FQGNSA. The trim removed 4 bases at V and 6 bases at J, leaving 6 bases unmatched. This CDR3 is 15 amino acids long. Written as DNA, the CDR3 is TGTGCCAGCAGCTCCGGACTAGCGGGAGCACCCGAGCAGTACTTC. This gives the protein CASSSGLAGAPEQYF.